The entry that follows covers one TCR beta chain sequence. This sample was taken from a study of blood T cell repertoires in COVID-19. Whole-study context: Sites across the United States, Italy and Spain contributed samples from acute and convalescent COVID-19.

The germline CDR1 and CDR2 sequences are SGHTA and FQGTGA. This CDR3 is built from 14 residues. Trimming stripped 2 bases from V and 4 bases from J, with 9 bases between. The study counted Cohort 3 donors as recovered given two negative PCRs, clearance, or symptom resolution. Per the authors' pipeline: Researchers report that nucleated cell counts were estimated from reference gene primer amplification. Sequencing was performed with immunoSEQ multiplex PCR; in TCRdb, only in-frame clones are kept and a portion is missing. V and J calls and clone size are those listed in that table; D and trimming were worked out from the DNA. The sample lists some 200,000 clones; about 91% were seen once.

The source material was PBMCs or T cells enriched from blood (not recorded which). The gene calls are TRBV7-3 and TRBJ2-1; D uncertain. This TCR came from a woman under 30 who had recovered from COVID-19. The CDR3 nucleotides read TGTGCCAGCAGCTTAGTCTCCTCTTACAATGAGCAGTTCTTC. Translation gives CASSLVSSYNEQFF.